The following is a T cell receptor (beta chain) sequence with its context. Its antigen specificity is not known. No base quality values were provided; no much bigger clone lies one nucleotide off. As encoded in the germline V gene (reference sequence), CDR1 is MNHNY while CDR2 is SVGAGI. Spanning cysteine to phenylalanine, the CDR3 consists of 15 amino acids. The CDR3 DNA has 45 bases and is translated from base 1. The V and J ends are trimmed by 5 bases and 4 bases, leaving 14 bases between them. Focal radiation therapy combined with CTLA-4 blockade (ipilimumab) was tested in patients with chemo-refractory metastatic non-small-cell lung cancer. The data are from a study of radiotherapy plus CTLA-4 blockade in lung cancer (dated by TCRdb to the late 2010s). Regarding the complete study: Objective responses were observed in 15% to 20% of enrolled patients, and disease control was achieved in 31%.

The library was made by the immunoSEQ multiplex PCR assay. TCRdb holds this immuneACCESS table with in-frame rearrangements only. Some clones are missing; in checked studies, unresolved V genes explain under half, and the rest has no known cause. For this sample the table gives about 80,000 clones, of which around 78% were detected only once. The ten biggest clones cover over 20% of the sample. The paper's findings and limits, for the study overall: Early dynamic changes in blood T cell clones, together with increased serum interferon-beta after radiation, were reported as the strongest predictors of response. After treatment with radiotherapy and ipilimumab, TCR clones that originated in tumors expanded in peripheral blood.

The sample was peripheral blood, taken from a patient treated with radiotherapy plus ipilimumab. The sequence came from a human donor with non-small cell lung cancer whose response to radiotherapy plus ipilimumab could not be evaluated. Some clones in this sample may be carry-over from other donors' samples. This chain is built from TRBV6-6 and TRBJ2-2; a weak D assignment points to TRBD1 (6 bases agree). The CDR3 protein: CASSVQGSGTGELFF. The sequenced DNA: TGTGCCAGCAGTGTTCAGGGGTCGGGCACCGGGGAGCTGTTTTTT.